This TCR beta chain is from a study of cytomegalovirus exposure and HLA in healthy donors (dated by TCRdb to 2017 to 2019). Notes on the research overall: An earlier analysis of several hundred of the donors reported 250 to 300 Gb of sequence data and 100 million to 130 million unique TCR beta sequences from 150 million to 200 million T cells. Four or five DR-DQ haplotypes were handled as single units for association and clustering because linkage in the cohort was strong. In the later analysis, no new phenotypic data were used to find candidate immune exposures; instead, reliance was placed on TCR beta sequences and their occurrence across donors. Using immunosequencing, the study profiled T cell repertoires from 666 subjects and related those repertoires to cytomegalovirus serostatus. The number of typed donors differed by locus: 629-630 for A, B, C, DRB1 and DQB1; 500 to 550 for DQA1; around 610 for DPA1; and some 450 for DPB1. All discovery cohort repertoires had been generated using a single sequencing platform. Donor age, sex, ethnicity and CMV serostatus were collected together with the repertoire data. In a later genetic analysis, genome-wide SNP genotypes for about three fifths of the 666 donors were used, and that subset was treated as a discovery cohort. Of the 350 to 400 genotyped donors, around 81% fell in the genetic ancestry cluster associated with self-reported Caucasian donors. A later analysis re-analyzed previously published TCR beta repertoires from several hundred donors and added high-resolution HLA genotyping to study TCR occurrence patterns. Class I and class II HLA loci were covered by the typing at four-digit resolution. On average, around 240,000 unique TCR beta nucleotide sequences were sequenced per donor among a few hundred genotyped donors of the cohort, with roughly a sixth of those sequences being non-productive. The study was designed to test whether signatures of past pathogen exposure could be identified by cataloging public T cell receptors. To predict cytomegalovirus infection status, the study combined high-throughput TCR immunosequencing, statistical association of individual TCRs with disease status, and machine learning. An early release covering approximately 600 HLA-typed donors comprised 250 to 350 gigabases of sequencing data and approximately 80 million unique TCR sequences. In addition to the first cohort of several hundred subjects, a separate validation cohort of approximately 110 different subjects was used. In an earlier analysis of 500 to 650 of the donors, high-throughput TCR beta sequencing was used to judge whether each TCR beta V gene segment behaved as functional or pseudogenic. Overall study outcomes, separate from this receptor: The classifier was reported to diagnose cytomegalovirus status with high specificity and sensitivity in both the original and validation cohorts. A later genetic analysis reported fewer N-insertions in productive TCRs among donors in an Asian-associated ancestry cluster than the roughly 700-donor mean. Immune exposure information for the cohort was limited to CMV serostatus. A further reported finding was that TCR beta sequences accurately predicted the HLA-A and HLA-B alleles for most subjects in the first cohort. In a later analysis, several top co-occurrence clusters were reported to appear linked to parvovirus B19, influenza, CMV and Epstein-Barr virus. Strong co-occurrence of HLA alleles, especially DR and DQ, made assigning TCR associations to individual alleles difficult. Some IMGT-functional V segments, including TRBV6-2 and TRBV6-3, could not be told apart with the 87-base-pair reads, so those segments were excluded. A group of highly shared sequence variants was considered likely to be a technical artifact of the sequencing pipeline. It was suggested by the authors that the approach could potentially be generalized to other disease states and immunological phenotypes. In a later analysis, HLA-associated TCR beta chains showed more clonal expansion and lower generation probabilities than non-associated chains that were equally common. At a false discovery rate of 0.05, a later analysis linked 16,951 TCR beta sequences to specific HLA alleles. Because HLA typing was unavailable for some donors at each locus, only the typed subset was used in association tests. A later analysis found that TCR association rates varied across HLA loci, with DRB1 alleles showing the most associated TCRs and HLA-C alleles the fewest. Three of the identified cytomegalovirus-associated TCR beta chains were confirmed in vitro to be specific for cytomegalovirus antigens. The presence/absence analyses assumed that sequencing depth was roughly uniform across donors, and that assumption may not be true. In a later analysis, most CMV-associated TCR beta chains were found to appear HLA-restricted, with HLA associations seemingly driven largely by CMV exposure. The study gave a list of about 160 TCR beta chains associated with cytomegalovirus. Because counts were too low, seventeen rarely observed V segments, including chromosome 9 orphons, were excluded from the earlier analysis of 500 to 700 of the donors. Correlated functional status among segregating V segments might be attributable to linkage disequilibrium, but an unknown experimental factor could not be ruled out. While some public TCRs were present in many individuals, most TCR sequences turned up only very rarely across donors. An association between a missense DCLRE1C variant and V-gene and J-gene trimming of TCR beta chains was found in a later genetic analysis and replicated in an independent cohort. An earlier analysis of some 560 of the donors showed that most TCR beta V segments appeared in productive rearrangements either about 90% or about 30% of the time, which broadly matched IMGT annotations. In this cohort, only TCR beta chains were sequenced, and detectable features were limited by the absence of alpha or paired-chain data.

The library was generated by the immunoSEQ multiplex PCR assay. A mixture of 60 forward primers for TCR Vbeta segments and 13 reverse primers for TCR Jbeta segments was used in the multiplex PCR. A multiplex PCR assay on genomic DNA amplified the CDR3 region of rearranged TCR beta genes. On the Illumina HiSeq System, the amplified TCR beta libraries were sequenced as 87-base-pair reads. Under the source paper's analysis protocol: In a later analysis, some 80 million unique TCR beta chains were counted across the 650 to 750 repertoires, and some 10 million of these chains were shared by at least two donors. Raw reads were error-corrected and collapsed into unique sequences with a nearest-neighbor algorithm that merged closely related sequences to remove PCR and sequencing errors. CDR3 sequences were aligned to IMGT reference sequences to assign V, D and J gene segments. For a sequence to be retained, a match of at least six nucleotides to both a V gene segment and a J gene segment was required. A rearrangement counted as productive if the CDR3 had no stop codons and remained in frame with V and J, and every other rearrangement counted as non-productive. CDR3 was defined by IMGT convention, running from the second conserved V-encoded cysteine to the conserved J-encoded phenylalanine. The earlier analysis of more than 450 of the donors excluded sequences that lacked an unambiguous match to a single V gene segment. In an earlier analysis of some 590 of the donors, a V segment was called functional when productive rearrangements were above 56.7%, and segregating when the standard deviation between donors exceeded 5%. A statistical classification framework was developed to diagnose cytomegalovirus status using the catalog of TCR beta chain sequences. V and J gene assignment, in a later analysis, came from comparing TCR nucleotide sequences with IMGT/GENE-DB human TR gene sequences. The TCRdist pipeline was used in a later analysis to assign CDR3 sequences and most-parsimonious VDJ recombination scenarios. A later analysis defined each TCR beta chain by its CDR3 amino acid sequence plus V-gene family, and excluded reads lacking a unique V-gene family. A later analysis removed over 500 highly shared, low-generation-probability nucleotide sequences to deal with suspected cross-contamination and a sequencing artifact. In a later analysis, a clonal expansion index was calculated for each public chain from normalized within-repertoire ranks of inferred template counts. In a later analysis, generation probabilities were computed with a VDJ recombination model fitted to out-of-frame rearrangements, and the resulting probabilities were checked against IGoR. In a later analysis, hypergeometric tests were used to score TCR-TCR, TCR-HLA and TCR-CMV co-occurrence, with a repertoire-size bias correction applied to TCR pairs. To estimate false discovery rates, a later analysis permuted the HLA or CMV assignments 20 times. In a later analysis, co-occurring TCRs were grouped using DBSCAN, with TCRdist sequence similarity added in when clustering inside HLA-allele-positive subsets. For co-occurrence clustering, repertoires with fewer than 30,000 or more than 120,000 public chains were excluded, along with four or five repertoires with anomalous nucleotide sharing. TCRdb carries this immuneACCESS record with in-frame sequences only. Its versions omit some clonotypes, under half of them owing to an unresolved V gene in the studies checked, with the rest unexplained. The DNA was the basis for D and trimming; V, J and clone size are from that table. The sample includes roughly 200,000 clones, with roughly 73% observed a single time. The ten largest clones take up less than 2% of the sample.

As for this clone: What this receptor recognizes is not known. No much larger clone is present one base from it, and per-base qualities are unavailable.

As encoded in the germline V gene, CDR1 is SNHLY while CDR2 is FYNNEI. Relative to germline, V is missing 6 bases and J is missing 5 bases, with 11 bases of the junction outside any gene match. The CDR3 runs 15 residues from the cysteine to the phenylalanine. Only CDR3 DNA remains: 45 bases, in frame from the first base. The cohort consisted of some 730 healthy bone marrow donors. Cohort members were all nominally healthy when sampled, although unrecorded immune exposures were likely present. The donor was CMV seronegative and was included in the group of hundreds of seronegative cohort members. A peripheral blood sample was provided by each donor, and peripheral blood mononuclear cells were used for TCR beta sequencing. Genomic DNA was extracted from the blood cell samples with the Qiagen DNeasy Blood Extraction Kit.

This TCR was sampled from a woman in her 30s in good health and CMV-seronegative. Material: PBMCs. This receptor chain uses TRBV2 and TRBJ1-1; TRBD1 aligns with 8 central bases. The CDR3 protein is CASRALTQGGTEAFF. The sequenced DNA: TGTGCCAGCAGGGCACTCACACAGGGGGGGACTGAAGCTTTCTTT.